These T cell receptor beta chains were read from a single sample in a study of CD8 T cells in ankylosing spondylitis. TCRdb independently ran MiXCR on the 5' RACE reads; one entry per CDR3 protein. The sample holds 390,000 or so distinct CDR3 sequences, about 22% seen once. What was sequenced was blood, either unsorted or a sorted T cell fraction (not recorded which). All receptors come from a male donor with ankylosing spondylitis. Both conserved end residues are part of each CDR3. Each record gives: clone size, V gene, J gene, D gene, CDR3 protein, CDR3 DNA. The D gene is left open where the match is weak. The size entry is marked missing in some rows and otherwise reads once, few, many or a size class.

>many|TRBV5-1|TRBJ2-7|TRBD1
CASSLAGTGHEQYF
TGCGCCAGCAGCTTGGCGGGGACAGGGCACGAGCAGTACTTC
>-|TRBV20-1|TRBJ1-2|-
CSADPFGGSGYGYTF
TGCAGTGCTGATCCATTTGGGGGCTCTGGCTATGGCTACACCTTC
>many|TRBV12-5|TRBJ2-2|TRBD2
CASGFWGTGTSGLLSGPGELFF
TGTGCTAGTGGTTTCTGGGGGACCGGGACTAGCGGGTTATTATCGGGGCCCGGGGAGCTGTTTTTT
>-|TRBV10-3|TRBJ2-3|-
CATSSLQGGFTDTQYF
TGTGCCACCTCCTCTTTACAGGGAGGGTTCACAGATACGCAGTATTTT
>few|TRBV30|TRBJ2-1|-
CALRGKINNEQFF
TGTGCCCTAAGGGGGAAAATTAACAATGAGCAGTTCTTC
>-|TRBV12-3/TRBV12-4|TRBJ2-2|-
CASSSPRVGGSNTGELFF
TGTGCCAGCAGTTCCCCCCGCGTGGGTGGGAGTAACACCGGGGAGCTGTTTTTT
>few|TRBV12-3/TRBV12-4|TRBJ2-5|-
CASSFFSVVETQYF
TGTGCCAGCAGTTTTTTCTCGGTGGTGGAGACCCAGTACTTC
>many|TRBV6-2/TRBV6-3|TRBJ2-1|TRBD2
CASSFASGAYNEQFF
TGTGCCAGCAGTTTTGCTAGCGGTGCCTACAATGAGCAGTTCTTC
>few|TRBV5-1|TRBJ1-2|-
CASSLDIQRIYGYTF
TGCGCCAGCAGCTTGGACATCCAACGTATCTATGGCTACACCTTC
>-|TRBV6-1|TRBJ2-7|-
CASSFGGRSYEQYF
TGTGCCAGCAGCTTCGGGGGCAGGTCCTACGAGCAGTACTTC
>few|TRBV28|TRBJ2-7|TRBD2
CASSRGLANEQYF
TGTGCCAGCAGTAGGGGACTAGCAAACGAGCAGTACTTC
>-|TRBV14|TRBJ2-7|TRBD2
CASSLLAGPYEQYF
TGTGCCAGCAGCTTGTTAGCGGGCCCCTACGAGCAGTACTTC
>few|TRBV5-1|TRBJ2-3|TRBD2
CASSSTTRTSGTDTQYF
TGCGCCAGCAGCTCCACCACACGGACTAGCGGCACAGATACGCAGTATTTT
>-|TRBV20-1|TRBJ1-1|-
CSARFQWNTEAFF
TGCAGTGCTAGATTTCAGTGGAACACTGAAGCTTTCTTT
>-|TRBV6-1|TRBJ2-3|-
CASSEGGFTDTQYF
TGTGCCAGCAGTGAAGGAGGCTTCACAGATACGCAGTATTTT
>-|TRBV3-1|TRBJ2-1|TRBD2
CASSPIRLAGGNEQFF
TGTGCCAGCAGCCCCATACGACTAGCGGGAGGCAATGAGCAGTTCTTC
>many|TRBV29-1|TRBJ2-7|-
CSAYTDSYEQYF
TGCAGCGCATATACCGATTCATACGAGCAGTACTTC
>few|TRBV7-2|TRBJ2-1|TRBD2
CASSLRLAGSSYNEQFF
TGTGCCAGCAGCCTCCGACTAGCGGGTAGCTCCTACAATGAGCAGTTCTTC
>many|TRBV5-1|TRBJ2-2|-
CASSLARSNTGELFF
TGCGCCAGCAGCTTGGCTAGATCGAACACCGGGGAGCTGTTTTTT
>-|TRBV7-9|TRBJ2-7|-
CASSLALGREQYF
TGTGCCAGCAGCTTAGCGCTGGGGAGGGAGCAGTACTTC
>-|TRBV4-2|TRBJ2-7|-
CASSQERLSYEQYF
TGTGCCAGCAGCCAAGAAAGGTTGAGTTACGAGCAGTACTTC
>-|TRBV20-1|TRBJ2-7|-
CSARTPDSSYEQYF
TGCAGTGCTAGAACACCGGACAGCTCCTACGAGCAGTACTTC